This T cell receptor beta chain was profiled in a study of T cells in Graves' hyperthyroidism and ophthalmopathy. On the study more broadly: Peripheral blood was drawn at first diagnosis, prior to all treatment.

The CDR3 is made up of 15 amino acids. In germline, CDR1 is SGHTS, CDR2 YDEGEE. RNA transcripts yielded amplified TCR beta CDR3 regions. HTBI primers were the set used in a first-round RT-PCR of the TCR CDR3. Each CDR3 protein gets one entry after TCRdb re-called the multiplex PCR reads with MiXCR. Altogether more than 450,000 distinct CDR3 sequences are present, about 15% being singletons, with the ten largest covering approximately 13%. Remarks on this clonotype: Antigen: not known. A read error may be the cause here, since a much bigger clone is one base away.

Exclusions: uncontrolled infection, other autoimmune disease, pregnancy, lactation. Whole-study findings and limits: Clonotypes that were expanded in thyroid above 0.001 mostly appeared in blood too.

Sequenced sample: blood. The chain recombines TRBV5-8 with TRBJ2-1; TRBD2 matches 8 bases. This clonotype was obtained from a woman in her thirties or forties with Graves' hyperthyroidism. The CDR3 region is CASSRLANSYNERFF. CDR3 in DNA: TGTGCCAGCAGCAGACTAGCGAACTCCTACAATGAGCGGTTCTTC.